The clone carrying this TCR beta chain has a count of ten or more. The antigen is unknown. This sample was taken from a study of T-cell reconstitution after alpha-beta-depleted transplantation in children. Unique molecular identifiers were incorporated during preparation of the TCRbeta library. TCRdb ran MiXCR on the PCR reads and lists one entry per CDR3 protein. The sample shows about 240,000 distinct CDR3 sequences, roughly a quarter of them seen only once. Findings of the study overall: At the one-year point after transplant, T-cell counts and TCRbeta diversity were found to come mostly from T cells that had been newly produced. Reported findings indicate that, about two months after transplant, alpha-beta T cells came from several hundred expanded clones, which were derived from non-depleted graft cells.

The V gene's germline CDR1 is DFQATT and CDR2 SNEGSKA (reference sequence). The CDR3 is 13 amino acids. The V end was cut by 4 bases, the J end by 2 bases, with 12 bases between. The chain joins TRBV20-1 to TRBJ2-7, with TRBD1 as a possible D gene (6 bases). The sequence was obtained from a girl aged 2 to 9 with Fanconi anemia, due to receive a stem cell transplant. The specimen was PBMCs, collected before TCRalphabeta/CD19-depleted stem cell transplant. This CDR3 reads CSAIRQVTYEQYF. CDR3 sequence (DNA): TGCAGTGCTATCCGACAGGTTACCTACGAGCAGTACTTC.